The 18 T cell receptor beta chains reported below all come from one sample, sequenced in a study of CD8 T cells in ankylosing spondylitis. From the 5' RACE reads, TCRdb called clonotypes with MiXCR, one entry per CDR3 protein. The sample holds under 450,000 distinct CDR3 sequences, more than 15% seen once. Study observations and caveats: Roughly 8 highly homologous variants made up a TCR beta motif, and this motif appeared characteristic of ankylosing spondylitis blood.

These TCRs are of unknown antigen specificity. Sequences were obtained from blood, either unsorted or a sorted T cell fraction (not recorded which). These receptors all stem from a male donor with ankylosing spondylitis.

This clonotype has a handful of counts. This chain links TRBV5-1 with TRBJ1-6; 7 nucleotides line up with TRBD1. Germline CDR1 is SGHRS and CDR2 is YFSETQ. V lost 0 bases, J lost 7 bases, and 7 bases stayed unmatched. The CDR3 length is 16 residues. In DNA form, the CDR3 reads TGCGCCAGCAGCTTGGTCCCCGGACAGGAAAATTCACCCCTCCACTTT. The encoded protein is CASSLVPGQENSPLHF.

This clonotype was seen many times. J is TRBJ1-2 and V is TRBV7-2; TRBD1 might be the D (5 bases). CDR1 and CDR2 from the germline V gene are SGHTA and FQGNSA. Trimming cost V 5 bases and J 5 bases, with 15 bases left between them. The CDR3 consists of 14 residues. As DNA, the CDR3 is TGTGCCAGCAGCCTCCCGCGAGGGGATTATGGCTACACCTTC. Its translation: CASSLPRGDYGYTF.

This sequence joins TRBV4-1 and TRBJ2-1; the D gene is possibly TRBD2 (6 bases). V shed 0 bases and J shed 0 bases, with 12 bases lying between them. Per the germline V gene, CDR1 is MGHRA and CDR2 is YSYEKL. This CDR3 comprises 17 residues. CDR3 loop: CASSQDVRRDSYNEQFF. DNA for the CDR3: TGCGCCAGCAGCCAAGACGTGAGGCGGGACTCCTACAATGAGCAGTTCTTC.

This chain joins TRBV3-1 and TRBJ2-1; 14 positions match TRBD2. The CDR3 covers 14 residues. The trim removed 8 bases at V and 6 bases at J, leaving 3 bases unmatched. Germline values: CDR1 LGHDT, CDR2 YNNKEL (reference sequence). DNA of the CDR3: TGTGCCAGCCAAGGACTAGCGGGAGGCAATGAGCAGTTCTTC. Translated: CASQGLAGGNEQFF.

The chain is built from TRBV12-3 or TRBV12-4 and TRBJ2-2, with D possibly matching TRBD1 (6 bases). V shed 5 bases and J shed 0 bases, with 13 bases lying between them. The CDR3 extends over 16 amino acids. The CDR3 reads CASSHRAPSNTGELFF. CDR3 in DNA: TGTGCCAGCAGTCACAGGGCCCCTTCGAACACCGGGGAGCTGTTTTTT.

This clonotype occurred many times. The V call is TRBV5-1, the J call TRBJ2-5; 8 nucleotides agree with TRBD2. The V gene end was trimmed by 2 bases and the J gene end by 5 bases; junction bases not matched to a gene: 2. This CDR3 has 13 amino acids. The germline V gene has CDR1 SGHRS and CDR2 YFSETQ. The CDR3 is CASSLAGVETQYF. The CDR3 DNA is TGCGCCAGCAGCTTAGCGGGAGTTGAGACCCAGTACTTC. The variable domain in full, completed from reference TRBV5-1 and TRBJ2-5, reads KAGVTQTPRYLIKTRGQQVTLSCSPISGHRSVSWYQQTPGQGLQFLFEYFSETQRNKGNFPGRFSGRQFSNSRSEMNVSTLELGDSALYLCASSLAGVETQYFGPGTRLLVL.

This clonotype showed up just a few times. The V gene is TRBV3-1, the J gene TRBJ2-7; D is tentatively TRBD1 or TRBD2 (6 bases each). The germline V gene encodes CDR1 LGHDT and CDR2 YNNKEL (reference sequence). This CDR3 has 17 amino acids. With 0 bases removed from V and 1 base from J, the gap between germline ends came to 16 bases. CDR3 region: CASSQDYSWGASYEQYF. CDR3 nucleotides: TGTGCCAGCAGCCAAGATTACAGTTGGGGGGCGTCCTACGAGCAGTACTTC.

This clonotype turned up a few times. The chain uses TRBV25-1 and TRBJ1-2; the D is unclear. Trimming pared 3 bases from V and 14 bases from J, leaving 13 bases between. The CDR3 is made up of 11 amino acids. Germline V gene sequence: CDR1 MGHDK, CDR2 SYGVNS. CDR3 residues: CASSDQVVWTF. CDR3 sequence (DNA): TGTGCCAGCAGTGATCAGGTGGTGTGGACCTTC.

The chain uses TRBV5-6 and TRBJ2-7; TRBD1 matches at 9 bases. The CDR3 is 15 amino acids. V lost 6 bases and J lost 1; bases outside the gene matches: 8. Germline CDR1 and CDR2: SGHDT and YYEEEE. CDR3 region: CASNTGTGYSYEQYF. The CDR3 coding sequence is TGTGCCAGCAACACCGGGACAGGGTATTCCTACGAGCAGTACTTC.

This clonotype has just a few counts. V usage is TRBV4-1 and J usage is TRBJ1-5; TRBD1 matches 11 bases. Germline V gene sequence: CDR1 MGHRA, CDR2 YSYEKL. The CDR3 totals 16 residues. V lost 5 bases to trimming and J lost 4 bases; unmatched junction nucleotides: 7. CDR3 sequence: CASSSWTGGSNQPQHF. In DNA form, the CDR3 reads TGCGCCAGCAGCTCCTGGACAGGGGGCTCTAATCAGCCCCAGCATTTT.

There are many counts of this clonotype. The CDR3 reads CASSRGAGGAGELFF. CDR3 in DNA: TGTGCCAGCAGTCGCGGGGCAGGGGGAGCCGGGGAGCTGTTTTTT. The chain uses TRBV12-3 or TRBV12-4 and TRBJ2-2; D possibly corresponds to TRBD1 (7 bases). The CDR3 totals 15 residues. V lost 5 bases and J lost 6, with 16 bases in between.

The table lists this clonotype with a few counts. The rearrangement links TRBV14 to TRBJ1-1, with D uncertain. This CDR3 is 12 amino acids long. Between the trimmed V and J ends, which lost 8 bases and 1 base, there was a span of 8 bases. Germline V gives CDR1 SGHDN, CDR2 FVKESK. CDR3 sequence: CASSIGNTEAFF. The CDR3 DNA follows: TGTGCCAGCTCGATTGGGAACACTGAAGCTTTCTTT.

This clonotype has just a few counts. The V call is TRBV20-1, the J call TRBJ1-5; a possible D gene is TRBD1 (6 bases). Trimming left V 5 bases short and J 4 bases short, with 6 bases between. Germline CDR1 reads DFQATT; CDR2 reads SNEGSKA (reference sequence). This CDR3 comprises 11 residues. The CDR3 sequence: CSAQGNQPQHF. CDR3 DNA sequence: TGCAGTGCTCAGGGGAATCAGCCCCAGCATTTT.

CDR3 amino acids: CASSFVEGLGNIQYF. The DNA of the CDR3 is TGTGCCAGCAGCTTTGTAGAGGGGCTGGGAAACATTCAGTACTTC. This chain connects TRBV7-8 to TRBJ2-4; D is tentatively TRBD1 or TRBD2 (5 bases each). Deletions cut 3 bases from V and 6 bases from J, with 15 bases between. CDR1 and CDR2 from the germline V gene are SGHVS and FQNEAQ. CDR3 length equals 15 residues.

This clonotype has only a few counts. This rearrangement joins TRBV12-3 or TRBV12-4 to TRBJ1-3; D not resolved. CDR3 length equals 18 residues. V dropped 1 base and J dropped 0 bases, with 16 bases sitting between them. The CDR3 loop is CASSLESSRFGSGNTIYF. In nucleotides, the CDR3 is TGTGCCAGCAGTTTAGAATCCTCCAGGTTCGGCTCTGGAAACACCATATATTTT.

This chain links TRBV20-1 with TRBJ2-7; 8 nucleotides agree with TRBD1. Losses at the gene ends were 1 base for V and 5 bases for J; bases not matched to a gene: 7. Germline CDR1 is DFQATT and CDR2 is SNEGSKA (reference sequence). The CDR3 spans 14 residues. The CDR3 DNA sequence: TGCAGTGCTAGAGGGTACAGGGGGGCCGACGAGCAGTACTTC. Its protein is CSARGYRGADEQYF.

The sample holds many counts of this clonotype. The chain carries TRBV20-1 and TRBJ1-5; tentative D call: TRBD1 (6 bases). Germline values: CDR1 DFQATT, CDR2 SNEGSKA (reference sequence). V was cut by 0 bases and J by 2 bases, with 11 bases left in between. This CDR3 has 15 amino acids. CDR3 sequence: CSARDGGGGNQPQHF. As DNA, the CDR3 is TGCAGTGCTAGAGATGGAGGGGGGGGCAATCAGCCCCAGCATTTT.

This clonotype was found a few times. CDR3 loop: CASSHGVGSNQPQHF. The CDR3 nucleotides are TGTGCCAGCAGCCATGGGGTGGGTAGCAATCAGCCCCAGCATTTT. This rearrangement joins TRBV4-2 to TRBJ1-5; D is unclear. Germline V gene data show CDR1 as LGHNA and CDR2 as YNFKEQ. This CDR3 has 15 residues. V was clipped by 3 bases and J by 0 bases, with 9 bases between them.